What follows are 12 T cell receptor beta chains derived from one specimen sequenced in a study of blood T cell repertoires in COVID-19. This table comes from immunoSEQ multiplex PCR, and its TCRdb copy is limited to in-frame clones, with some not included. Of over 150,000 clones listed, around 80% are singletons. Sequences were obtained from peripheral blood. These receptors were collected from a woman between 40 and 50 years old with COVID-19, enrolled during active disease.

Here the CDR3 reads CATEAGLGETGELFF. CDR3 nucleotides: TGTGCCACCGAGGCGGGGCTCGGGGAAACCGGGGAGCTGTTTTTT. The genes are TRBV24-1 and TRBJ2-2; maybe TRBD2 (6 bases). The CDR3 extends over 15 amino acids. V shed 9 bases and J shed 5 bases, with 18 bases lying between them. CDR1 is KGHDR and CDR2 is SFDVKD in the germline V gene.

The CDR3 is CASSPIRGTDPKETQYF. DNA of the CDR3: TGTGCCAGCAGCCCCATTCGCGGGACAGACCCCAAGGAGACCCAGTACTTC. V and J are TRBV7-9 and TRBJ2-5; TRBD1 is a possible D gene (7 bases). The CDR3 extends over 17 amino acids. Trimming removed 5 bases at V and 5 bases at J, with 24 bases between. Per germline, CDR1 SEHNR and CDR2 FQNEAQ (reference sequence).

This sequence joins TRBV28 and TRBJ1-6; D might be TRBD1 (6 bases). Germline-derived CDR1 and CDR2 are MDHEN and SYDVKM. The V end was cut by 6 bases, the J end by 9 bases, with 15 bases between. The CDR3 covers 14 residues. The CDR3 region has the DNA TGTGCCAGCAGCCTTACAGGGAGGGGTTCACCCCTCCACTTT. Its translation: CASSLTGRGSPLHF.

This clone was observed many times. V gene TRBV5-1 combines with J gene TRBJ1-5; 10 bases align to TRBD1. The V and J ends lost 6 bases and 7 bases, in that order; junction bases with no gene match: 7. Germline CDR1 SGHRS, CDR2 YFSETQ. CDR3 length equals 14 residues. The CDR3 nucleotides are TGCGCCAGCACCCCCGGGACAGGGGAACAGCCCCAGCATTTT. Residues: CASTPGTGEQPQHF.

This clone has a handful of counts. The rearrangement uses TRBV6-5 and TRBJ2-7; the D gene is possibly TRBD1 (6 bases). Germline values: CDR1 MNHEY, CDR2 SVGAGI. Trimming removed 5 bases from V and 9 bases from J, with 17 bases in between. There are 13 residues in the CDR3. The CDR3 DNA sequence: TGTGCCAGCAGTCAGGGGTCCTTATCCGGGCAGTACTTC. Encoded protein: CASSQGSLSGQYF.

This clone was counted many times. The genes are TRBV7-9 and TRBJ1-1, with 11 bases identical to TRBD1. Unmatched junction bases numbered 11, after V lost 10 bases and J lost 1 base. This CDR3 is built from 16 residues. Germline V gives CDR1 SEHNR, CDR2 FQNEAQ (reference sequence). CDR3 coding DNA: TGTGCCACAGAGGGACAGGGGGACCCCGCGAACACTGAAGCTTTCTTT. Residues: CATEGQGDPANTEAFF.

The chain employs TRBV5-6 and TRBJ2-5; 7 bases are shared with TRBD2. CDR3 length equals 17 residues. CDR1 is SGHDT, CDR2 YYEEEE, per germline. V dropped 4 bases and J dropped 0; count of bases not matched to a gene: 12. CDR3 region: CASSQLFAGGNQETQYF. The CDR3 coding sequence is TGTGCCAGCAGCCAGCTCTTTGCCGGGGGGAACCAAGAGACCCAGTACTTC.

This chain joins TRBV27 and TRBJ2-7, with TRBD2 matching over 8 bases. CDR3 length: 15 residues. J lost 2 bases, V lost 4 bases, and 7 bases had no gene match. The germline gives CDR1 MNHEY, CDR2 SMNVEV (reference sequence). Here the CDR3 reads CASSYRAGGPYEQYF. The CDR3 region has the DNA TGTGCCAGCAGTTACAGGGCGGGGGGCCCCTACGAGCAGTACTTC.

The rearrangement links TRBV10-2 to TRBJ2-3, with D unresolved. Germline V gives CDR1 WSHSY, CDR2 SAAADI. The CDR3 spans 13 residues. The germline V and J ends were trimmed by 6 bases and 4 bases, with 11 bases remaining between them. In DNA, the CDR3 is TGCGCCAGCAGCACTGGTCCTGCAGATACGCAGTATTTT. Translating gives CASSTGPADTQYF.

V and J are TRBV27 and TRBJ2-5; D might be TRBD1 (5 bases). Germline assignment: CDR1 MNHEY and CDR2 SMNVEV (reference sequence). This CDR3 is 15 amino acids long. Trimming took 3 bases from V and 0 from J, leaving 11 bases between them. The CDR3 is CASSFQGSYQETQYF. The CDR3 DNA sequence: TGTGCCAGCAGTTTTCAGGGCTCATACCAAGAGACCCAGTACTTC.

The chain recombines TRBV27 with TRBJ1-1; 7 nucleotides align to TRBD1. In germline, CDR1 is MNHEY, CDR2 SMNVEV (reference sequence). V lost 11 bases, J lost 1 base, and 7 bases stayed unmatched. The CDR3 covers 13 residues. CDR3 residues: CAFQTGPNTEAFF. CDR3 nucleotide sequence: TGTGCCTTTCAGACAGGGCCGAACACTGAAGCTTTCTTT.

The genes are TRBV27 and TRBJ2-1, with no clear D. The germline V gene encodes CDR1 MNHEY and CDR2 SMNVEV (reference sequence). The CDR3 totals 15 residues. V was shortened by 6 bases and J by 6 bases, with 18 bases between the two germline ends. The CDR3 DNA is TGTGCCAGCAGCCCTACACGGAGCCCCCTCAATGAGCAGTTCTTC. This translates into CASSPTRSPLNEQFF.